This passage covers 12 T cell receptor beta chains from one sample sequenced in a study of T-cell memory formation after mild COVID-19. TCRdb used MiXCR to reprocess the 5' RACE reads, holding one entry per CDR3 protein. The data show 270,000 or so distinct CDR3 sequences, with approximately 15% seen just once and roughly a fifth held by the top ten. The sequenced sample consisted of PBMCs or a T cell subset sorted from them (not recorded which). These receptor sequences come from a man aged 18 to 30 who had mild COVID-19 (a few samples of this study predate the infection). Cell type and time point are not known.

The V and J genes are TRBV18 and TRBJ2-1, with D maybe TRBD1 (6 bases). In germline, CDR1 is KGHSH, CDR2 LQKENI. The CDR3 sequence is 15 residues long. V was clipped by 4 bases and J by 10 bases, with 20 bases between them. The CDR3 DNA reads TGTGCCAGCTCACTATCGGACAGCGAGATGGGGGAGCAGTTCTTC. This gives the protein CASSLSDSEMGEQFF.

The V gene is TRBV6-1, the J gene TRBJ1-1, with TRBD1 as a possible D gene (5 bases). V was cut by 4 bases and J by 4 bases, with 10 bases left in between. Germline-derived CDR1 and CDR2 are MNHNS and SASEGT. The length of the CDR3 is 13 residues. This chain's CDR3 is CASSVQGPTEAFF. CDR3 coding DNA: TGTGCCAGCAGTGTCCAGGGCCCCACTGAAGCTTTCTTT.

Only a few counts were recorded for this clonotype. The chain links TRBV20-1 to TRBJ1-1; the D gene is possibly TRBD1 (5 bases). Deletions cut 6 bases from V and 0 bases from J, with 17 bases between. The CDR3 loop spans 15 amino acids. Germline V lookup: CDR1 DFQATT, CDR2 SNEGSKA (reference sequence). The DNA of the CDR3 is TGCAGTGCCCGAGGGGCGGGGAGGATGAACACTGAAGCTTTCTTT. Translating gives CSARGAGRMNTEAFF.

V is TRBV11-2 and J is TRBJ2-5; TRBD1 aligns across 7 bases. This CDR3 has 15 amino acids. CDR1 SGHAT and CDR2 FQNNGV come from the germline V gene. The V gene end was trimmed by 1 base and the J gene end by 5 bases; junction bases not matched to a gene: 7. The CDR3 DNA sequence: TGTGCCAGCAGCTTAGCGGGACAGATGGGTGAGACCCAGTACTTC. Translation: CASSLAGQMGETQYF.

This rearrangement joins TRBV5-1 to TRBJ2-3, with D perhaps matching TRBD2 (6 bases). CDR3 length: 15 residues. V shed 0 bases and J shed 4 bases, with 12 bases lying between them. Looked up from germline, CDR1 is SGHRS and CDR2 is YFSETQ. The CDR3: CASSLDGGEADTQYF. In DNA form, the CDR3 reads TGCGCCAGCAGCTTGGATGGCGGGGAGGCAGATACGCAGTATTTT.

This clonotype was recorded at least ten times. The chain carries TRBV7-9 and TRBJ2-5; possibly TRBD2 for D (5 bases). The ends were cut back, 5 bases at V and 4 bases at J, with 11 bases in the middle. This CDR3 is 13 amino acids long. Germline-derived CDR1 and CDR2 are SEHNR and FQNEAQ (reference sequence). The CDR3 loop reads CASSALATETQYF. DNA for the CDR3: TGTGCCAGCAGCGCCCTAGCAACAGAGACCCAGTACTTC.

The J gene is TRBJ2-7, the V gene TRBV20-1, with unresolved D. Trimming shortened V by 2 bases and J by 3 bases, and 11 bases separated the two germline ends. This CDR3 spans 13 amino acids. Germline lookup yields CDR1 DFQATT and CDR2 SNEGSKA (reference sequence). CDR3 amino acids: CSARRPRYYEQYF. The CDR3 nucleotides read TGCAGTGCTAGAAGGCCACGGTACTACGAGCAGTACTTC.

At least ten counts were recorded for this clonotype. The chain carries TRBV24-1 and TRBJ2-4; D is perhaps TRBD1 (5 bases). Germline lookup yields CDR1 KGHDR and CDR2 SFDVKD. The CDR3 sequence is 17 residues long. Deletions cut 0 bases from V and 9 bases from J, with 20 bases between. Here the CDR3 DNA reads TGTGCCACCAGTGATTTGCCCTGGGCGTTAGGGGTTGGCATTCAGTACTTC. Translated: CATSDLPWALGVGIQYF.

This clonotype has more than one count but fewer than ten. The rearrangement links TRBV20-1 to TRBJ1-2, with TRBD1 as a possible D gene (6 bases). Germline V gene sequence: CDR1 DFQATT, CDR2 SNEGSKA (reference sequence). Trimming took off 5 bases at V and 6 bases at J, with 16 bases between the two ends. The CDR3 contains 13 residues. In nucleotides, the CDR3 is TGCAGTGCTCGGAGCCGGGGGCTGGATGGCTACACCTTC. Translation gives CSARSRGLDGYTF.

This chain uses TRBV27 with TRBJ1-6; TRBD1 matches 7 bases. Germline CDR1 and CDR2: MNHEY and SMNVEV (reference sequence). Trimming removed 5 bases from V and 0 bases from J; junction bases left unmatched: 16. The CDR3 consists of 20 residues. DNA of the CDR3: TGTGCCAGCAGTCAACCCCGCCGACAGGGAACGAGCTCCTATAATTCACCCCTCCACTTT. Its translation is CASSQPRRQGTSSYNSPLHF.

This clonotype turned up a few times. The J gene is TRBJ2-7, the V gene TRBV5-1; TRBD1 might be the D (6 bases). From germline, CDR1 is SGHRS and CDR2 YFSETQ. There are 14 residues in the CDR3. With 2 bases removed from V and 4 bases from J, the gap between germline ends came to 13 bases. The CDR3 is CASSLYREAYEQYF. In DNA form, the CDR3 reads TGCGCCAGCAGCTTATACAGGGAAGCTTACGAGCAGTACTTC.

This clonotype was seen a few times. This sequence joins TRBV5-1 and TRBJ2-2, with TRBD2 identical over 11 bases. In germline, CDR1 is SGHRS, CDR2 YFSETQ. The CDR3 has 16 residues. V was clipped by 0 bases and J by 5 bases; unmatched bases: 3. The CDR3 coding sequence is TGCGCCAGCAGCTTGGCCGGGACTAGCGGAACCGGGGAGCTGTTTTTT. Translating it yields CASSLAGTSGTGELFF.